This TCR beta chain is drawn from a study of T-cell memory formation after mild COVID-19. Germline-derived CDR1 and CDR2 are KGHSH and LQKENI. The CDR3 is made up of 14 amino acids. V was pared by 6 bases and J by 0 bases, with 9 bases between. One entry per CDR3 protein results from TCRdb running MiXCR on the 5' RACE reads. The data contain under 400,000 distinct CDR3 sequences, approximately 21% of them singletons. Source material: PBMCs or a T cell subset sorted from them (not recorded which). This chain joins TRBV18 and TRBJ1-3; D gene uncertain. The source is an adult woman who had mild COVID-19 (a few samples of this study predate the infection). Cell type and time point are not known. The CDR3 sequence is CASSSGASGNTIYF. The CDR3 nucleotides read TGTGCCAGCTCTTCGGGAGCCTCTGGAAACACCATATATTTT. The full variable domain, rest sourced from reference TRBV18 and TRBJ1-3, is NAGVMQNPRHLVRRRGQEARLRCSPMKGHSHVYWYRQLPEEGLKFMVYLQKENIIDESGMPKERFSAEFPKEGPSILRIQQVVRGDSAAYFCASSSGASGNTIYFGEGSWLTVV.